This section outlines one TCR beta chain sequence together with its context. The sample holds other DNA sequences that translate to the same CDR3. The CDR3 runs to 12 residues. Trimming stripped 1 base from V and 3 bases from J, with 3 bases between. Per the germline V gene, CDR1 is SEHNR and CDR2 is FQNEAQ (reference sequence). At the deep level, the assay was run. The data were produced by immunoSEQ multiplex PCR, yet TCRdb's version contains in-frame clones alone and is incomplete. The sample has about 960,000 clones, around 80% seen once. The data originate from a study of shared clonotypes between healthy human individuals.

What was sequenced was memory CD4+ T cells sorted from blood. The sample's subset: CD45RA-negative fraction. The source is a man between 18 and 35 years old in good health. This chain uses TRBV7-9 with TRBJ1-1; D unclear. DNA of the CDR3: TGTGCCAGCAGCTTAGACTACACTGAAGCTTTCTTT. Translating it yields CASSLDYTEAFF.